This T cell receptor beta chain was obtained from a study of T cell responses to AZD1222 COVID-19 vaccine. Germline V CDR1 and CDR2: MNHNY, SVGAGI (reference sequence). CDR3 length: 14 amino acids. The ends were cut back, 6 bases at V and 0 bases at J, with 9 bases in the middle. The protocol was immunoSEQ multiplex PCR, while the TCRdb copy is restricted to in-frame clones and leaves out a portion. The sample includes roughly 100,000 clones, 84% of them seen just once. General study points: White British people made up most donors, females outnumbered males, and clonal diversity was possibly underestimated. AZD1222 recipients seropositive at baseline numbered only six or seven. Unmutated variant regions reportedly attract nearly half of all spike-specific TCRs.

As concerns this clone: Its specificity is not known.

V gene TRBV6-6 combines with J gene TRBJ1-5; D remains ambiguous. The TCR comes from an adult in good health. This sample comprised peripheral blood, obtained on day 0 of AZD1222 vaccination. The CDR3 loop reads CASRPQDSNQPQHF. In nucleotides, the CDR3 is TGTGCCAGCAGACCCCAGGATAGCAATCAGCCCCAGCATTTT.